This T cell receptor beta chain was obtained from a study of neurological immune-mediated disorders. Study-level findings and limits: Phylogenetically, 18 of 34 multiple sclerosis patients' repertoires fell into one related-CDR3 cluster, a possible signature.

Synthesis of cDNA used 5'RACE (with 10-nucleotide random UMIs). Via MiXCR, TCRdb re-called the 5' RACE reads, giving one row per CDR3 protein. The sample yields approximately 50,000 distinct CDR3 sequences, more than 5% seen once. The sorted libraries were made from around 980,000 CD4+ or CD8+ T cells. The CDR3 is made up of 12 amino acids. V was clipped by 4 bases and J by 6 bases, with 9 bases between them. Germline assignment: CDR1 MNHEY and CDR2 SVGAGI. This clonotype appeared many times. Its antigen remains unidentified. Material: CD4+ T cells from blood. The chain joins TRBV6-5 to TRBJ1-1; D unclear. The TCR sequence derives from a woman between 18 and 29 years old with multiple sclerosis. This CDR3 reads CASSSFGAEAFF. DNA of the CDR3: TGTGCCAGCAGTTCCTTCGGGGCTGAAGCTTTCTTT.